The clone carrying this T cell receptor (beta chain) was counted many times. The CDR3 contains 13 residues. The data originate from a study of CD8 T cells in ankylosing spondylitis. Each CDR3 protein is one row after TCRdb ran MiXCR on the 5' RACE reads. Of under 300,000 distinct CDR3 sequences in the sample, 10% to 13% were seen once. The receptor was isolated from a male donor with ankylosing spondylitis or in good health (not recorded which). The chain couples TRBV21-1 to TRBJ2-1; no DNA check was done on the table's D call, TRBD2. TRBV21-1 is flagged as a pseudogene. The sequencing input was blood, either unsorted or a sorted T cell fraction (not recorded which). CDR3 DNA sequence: TGTGCCAGCGGCCGGGACTCCAATAGGGAGCAGTTCTTC. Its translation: CASGRDSNREQFF.